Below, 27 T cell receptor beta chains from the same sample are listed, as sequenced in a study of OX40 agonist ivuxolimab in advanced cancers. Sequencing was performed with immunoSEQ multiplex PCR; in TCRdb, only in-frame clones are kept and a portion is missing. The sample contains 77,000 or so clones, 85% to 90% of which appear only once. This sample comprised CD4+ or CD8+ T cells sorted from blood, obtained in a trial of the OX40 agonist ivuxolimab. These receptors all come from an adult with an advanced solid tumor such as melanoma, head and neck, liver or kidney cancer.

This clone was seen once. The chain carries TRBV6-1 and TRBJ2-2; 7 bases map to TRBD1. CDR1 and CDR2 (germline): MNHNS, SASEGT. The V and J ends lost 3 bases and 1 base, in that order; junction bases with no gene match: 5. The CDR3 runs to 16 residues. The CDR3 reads CASSDNYRGNTGELFF. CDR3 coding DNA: TGTGCCAGCAGTGACAATTACAGGGGGAACACCGGGGAGCTGTTTTTT.

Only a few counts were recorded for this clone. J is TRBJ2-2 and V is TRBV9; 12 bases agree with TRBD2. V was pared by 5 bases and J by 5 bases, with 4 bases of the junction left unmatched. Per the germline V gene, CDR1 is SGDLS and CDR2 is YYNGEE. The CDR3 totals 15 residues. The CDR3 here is CASRPGTSGTGELFF. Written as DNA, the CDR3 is TGTGCCAGCAGACCCGGGACTAGCGGGACCGGGGAGCTGTTTTTT.

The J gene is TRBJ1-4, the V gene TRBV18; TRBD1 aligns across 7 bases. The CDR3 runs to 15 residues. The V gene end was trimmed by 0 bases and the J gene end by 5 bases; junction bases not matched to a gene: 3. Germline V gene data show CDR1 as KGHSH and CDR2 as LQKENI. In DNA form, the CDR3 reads TGTGCCAGCTCACCACCGGCAGGGGGAAATGAAAAACTGTTTTTT. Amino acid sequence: CASSPPAGGNEKLFF.

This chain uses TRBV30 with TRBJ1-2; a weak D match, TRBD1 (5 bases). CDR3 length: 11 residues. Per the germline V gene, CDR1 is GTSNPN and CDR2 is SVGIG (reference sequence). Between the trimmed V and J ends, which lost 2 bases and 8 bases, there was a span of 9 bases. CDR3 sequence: CAWSWGSGYTF. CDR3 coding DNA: TGTGCCTGGAGTTGGGGCTCCGGCTACACCTTC.

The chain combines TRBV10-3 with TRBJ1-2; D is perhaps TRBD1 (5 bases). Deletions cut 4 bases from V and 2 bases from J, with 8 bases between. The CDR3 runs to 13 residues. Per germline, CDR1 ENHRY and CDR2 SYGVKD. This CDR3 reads CAISGTPNYGYTF. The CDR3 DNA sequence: TGTGCCATCAGTGGGACACCCAACTATGGCTACACCTTC.

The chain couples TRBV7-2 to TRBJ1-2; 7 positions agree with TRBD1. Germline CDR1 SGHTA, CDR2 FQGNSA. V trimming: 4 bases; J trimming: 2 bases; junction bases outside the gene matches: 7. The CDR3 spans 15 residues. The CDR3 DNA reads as TGTGCCAGCAGCTCTGCGACAGGGTTGAACTATGGCTACACCTTC. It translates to CASSSATGLNYGYTF.

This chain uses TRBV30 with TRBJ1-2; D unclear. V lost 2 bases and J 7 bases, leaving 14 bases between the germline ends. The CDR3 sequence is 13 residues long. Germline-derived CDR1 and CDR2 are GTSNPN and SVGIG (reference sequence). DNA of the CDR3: TGTGCCTGGAGTTCCCGTCGGGATGGTGGCTACACCTTC. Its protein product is CAWSSRRDGGYTF.

The CDR3 region has the DNA TGTGCCAGCAGCCCCCGAACCGGTTATGGCTACACCTTC. Protein product: CASSPRTGYGYTF. The chain has TRBV11-2 and TRBJ1-2; D is ambiguous. The CDR3 consists of 13 residues. Trimming took 5 bases from V and 5 from J, leaving 12 bases between them. The germline V gene has CDR1 SGHAT and CDR2 FQNNGV.

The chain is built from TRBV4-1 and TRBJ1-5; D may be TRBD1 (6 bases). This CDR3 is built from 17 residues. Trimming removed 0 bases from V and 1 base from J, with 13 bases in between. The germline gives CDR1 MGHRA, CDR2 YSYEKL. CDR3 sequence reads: CASSQEGRQGSNQPQHF. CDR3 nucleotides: TGCGCCAGCAGCCAAGAAGGACGGCAGGGGAGCAATCAGCCCCAGCATTTT.

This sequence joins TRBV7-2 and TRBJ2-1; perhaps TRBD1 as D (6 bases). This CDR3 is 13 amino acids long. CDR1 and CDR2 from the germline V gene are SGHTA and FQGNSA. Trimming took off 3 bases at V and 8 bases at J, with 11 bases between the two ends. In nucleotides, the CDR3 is TGTGCCAGCAGCTTGGGGGCATCGGATGAGCAGTTCTTC. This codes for CASSLGASDEQFF.

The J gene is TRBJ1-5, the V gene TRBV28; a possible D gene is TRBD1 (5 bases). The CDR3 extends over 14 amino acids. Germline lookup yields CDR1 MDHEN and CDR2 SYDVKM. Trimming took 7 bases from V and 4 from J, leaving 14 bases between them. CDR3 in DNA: TGTGCCAGCAAATCCGGGACGGGGAATCAGCCCCAGCATTTT. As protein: CASKSGTGNQPQHF.

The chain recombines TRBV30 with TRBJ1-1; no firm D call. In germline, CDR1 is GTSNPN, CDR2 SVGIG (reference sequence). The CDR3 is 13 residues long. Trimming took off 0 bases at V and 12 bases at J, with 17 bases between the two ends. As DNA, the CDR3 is TGTGCCTGGAGTGTAAACTCGGTCTCGGAGACTTTCTTT. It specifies CAWSVNSVSETFF.

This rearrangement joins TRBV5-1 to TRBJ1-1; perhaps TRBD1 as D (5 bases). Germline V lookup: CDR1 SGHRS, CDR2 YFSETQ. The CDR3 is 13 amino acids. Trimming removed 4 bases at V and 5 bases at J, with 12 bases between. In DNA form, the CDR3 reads TGCGCCAGCAGCCTGGACATCGGGACTGAAGCTTTCTTT. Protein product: CASSLDIGTEAFF.

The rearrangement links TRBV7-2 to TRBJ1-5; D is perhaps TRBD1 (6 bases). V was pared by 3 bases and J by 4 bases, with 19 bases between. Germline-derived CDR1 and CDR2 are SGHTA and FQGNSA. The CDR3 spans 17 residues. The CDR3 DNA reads TGTGCCAGCAGCTTTATAGGGGGGGATGCTCATAATCAGCCCCAGCATTTT. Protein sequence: CASSFIGGDAHNQPQHF.

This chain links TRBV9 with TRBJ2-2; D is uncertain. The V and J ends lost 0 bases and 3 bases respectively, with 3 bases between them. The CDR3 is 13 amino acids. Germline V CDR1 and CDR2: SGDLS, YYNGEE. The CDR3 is CASSVDYTGELFF. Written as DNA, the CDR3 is TGTGCCAGCAGCGTAGACTACACCGGGGAGCTGTTTTTT.

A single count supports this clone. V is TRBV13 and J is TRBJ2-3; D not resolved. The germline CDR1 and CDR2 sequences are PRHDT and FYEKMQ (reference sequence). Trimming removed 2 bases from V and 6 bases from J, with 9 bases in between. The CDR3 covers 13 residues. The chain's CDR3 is CASSLRPEDTQYF. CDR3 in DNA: TGTGCCAGCAGCTTACGGCCGGAGGATACGCAGTATTTT.

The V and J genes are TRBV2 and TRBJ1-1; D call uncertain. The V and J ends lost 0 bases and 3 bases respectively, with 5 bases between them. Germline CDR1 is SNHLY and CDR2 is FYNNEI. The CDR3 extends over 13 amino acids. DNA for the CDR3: TGTGCCAGCAGTGAAGCGACATACACTGAAGCTTTCTTT. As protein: CASSEATYTEAFF.

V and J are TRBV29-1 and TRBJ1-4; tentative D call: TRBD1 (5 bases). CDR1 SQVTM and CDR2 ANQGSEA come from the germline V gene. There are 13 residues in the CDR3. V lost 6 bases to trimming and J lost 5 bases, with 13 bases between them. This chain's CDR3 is CSVAGTGNEKLFF. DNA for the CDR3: TGCAGCGTCGCCGGGACTGGAAATGAAAAACTGTTTTTT.

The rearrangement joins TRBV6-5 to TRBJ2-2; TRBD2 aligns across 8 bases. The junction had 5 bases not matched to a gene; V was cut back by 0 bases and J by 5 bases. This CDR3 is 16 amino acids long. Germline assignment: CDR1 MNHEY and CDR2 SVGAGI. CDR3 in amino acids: CASSYSAGGETGELFF. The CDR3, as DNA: TGTGCCAGCAGTTACTCGGCGGGGGGCGAAACCGGGGAGCTGTTTTTT.

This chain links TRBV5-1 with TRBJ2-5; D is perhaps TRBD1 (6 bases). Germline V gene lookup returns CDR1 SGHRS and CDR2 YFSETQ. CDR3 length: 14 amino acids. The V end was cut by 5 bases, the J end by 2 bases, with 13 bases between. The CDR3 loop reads CASRERTDQETQYF. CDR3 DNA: TGCGCCAGCAGGGAGCGGACAGATCAAGAGACCCAGTACTTC.

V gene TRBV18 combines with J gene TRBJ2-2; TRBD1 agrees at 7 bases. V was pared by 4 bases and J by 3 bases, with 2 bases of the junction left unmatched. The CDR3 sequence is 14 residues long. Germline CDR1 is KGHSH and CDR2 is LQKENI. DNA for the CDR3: TGTGCCAGCTCACGACAGGGCTACACCGGGGAGCTGTTTTTT. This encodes CASSRQGYTGELFF.

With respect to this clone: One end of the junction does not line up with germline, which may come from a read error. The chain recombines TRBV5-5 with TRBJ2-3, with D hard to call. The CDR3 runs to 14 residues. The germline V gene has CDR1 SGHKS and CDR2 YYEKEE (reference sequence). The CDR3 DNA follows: TGTGCCAGCAGCTTCCGCCAAGGCACAGCTACGCAGTATTTT. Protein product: CASSFRQGTATQYF.

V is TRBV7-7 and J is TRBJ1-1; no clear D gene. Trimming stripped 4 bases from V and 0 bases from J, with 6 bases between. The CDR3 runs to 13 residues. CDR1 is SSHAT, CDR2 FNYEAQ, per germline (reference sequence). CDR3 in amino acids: CASSSSVNTEAFF. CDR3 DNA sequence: TGTGCCAGCAGCTCCAGCGTGAACACTGAAGCTTTCTTT.

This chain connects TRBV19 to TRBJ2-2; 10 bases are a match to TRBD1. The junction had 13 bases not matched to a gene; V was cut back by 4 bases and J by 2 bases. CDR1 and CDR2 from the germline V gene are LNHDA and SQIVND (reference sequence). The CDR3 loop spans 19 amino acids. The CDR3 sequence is CASSKDRGQGVFNTGELFF. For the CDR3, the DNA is TGTGCCAGTAGTAAAGACAGGGGGCAGGGGGTTTTCAACACCGGGGAGCTGTTTTTT.

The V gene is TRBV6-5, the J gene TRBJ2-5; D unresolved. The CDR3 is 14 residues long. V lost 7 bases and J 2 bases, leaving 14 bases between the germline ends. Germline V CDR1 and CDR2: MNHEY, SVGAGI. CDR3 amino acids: CASKQSLTQETQYF. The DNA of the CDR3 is TGTGCCAGCAAGCAGTCGCTAACTCAAGAGACCCAGTACTTC.

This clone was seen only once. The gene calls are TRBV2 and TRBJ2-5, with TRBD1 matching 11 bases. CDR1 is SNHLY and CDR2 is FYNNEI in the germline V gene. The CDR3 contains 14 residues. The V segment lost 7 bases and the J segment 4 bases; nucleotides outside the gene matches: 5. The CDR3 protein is CASNGQGAGETQYF. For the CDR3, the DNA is TGTGCCAGCAATGGACAGGGGGCTGGAGAGACCCAGTACTTC.

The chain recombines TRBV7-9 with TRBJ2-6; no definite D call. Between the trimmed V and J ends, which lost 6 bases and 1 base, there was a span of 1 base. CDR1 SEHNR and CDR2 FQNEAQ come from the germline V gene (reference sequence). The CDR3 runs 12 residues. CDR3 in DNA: TGTGCCAGCAGATCTGGGGCCAACGTCCTGACTTTC. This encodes CASRSGANVLTF.